This TCR beta chain was documented in a study of cytomegalovirus exposure and HLA in healthy donors. Vbeta (60) and Jbeta (13) primers were used in the PCR. Libraries were prepared by immunoSEQ multiplex PCR; TCRdb keeps only in-frame clonotypes and omits some of them. This sample yields 100,000 to 120,000 clones, of which about 81% are seen a single time; around 1.3% belongs to the top ten. V was pared by 6 bases and J by 4 bases, with 8 bases of the junction left unmatched. Germline assignment: CDR1 MDHEN and CDR2 SYDVKM. This CDR3 contains 16 residues. Study-wide results and caveats: HLA alleles were associated with 17,000 or so TCR beta sequences in a later analysis at 0.05 false discovery rate. TCR beta chains numbering some 160 were designated cytomegalovirus-associated. Accurate predictions that matched the HLA-A and HLA-B alleles of most subjects were reportedly made from TCR beta sequences.

Notes on this clone: What it binds is unknown.

Source material: PBMCs. This chain uses TRBV28 with TRBJ1-3; 11 positions match TRBD1. The TCR was taken from a man aged 25-45 years in good health and CMV-seronegative. This CDR3 reads CASRYGTGGSGNTIYF. CDR3 coding DNA: TGTGCCAGCAGATACGGGACAGGGGGTTCGGGAAACACCATATATTTT.